This entry lists 30 T cell receptor beta chains sequenced from one sample in a study of cytomegalovirus exposure and HLA in healthy donors. 60 Vbeta and 13 Jbeta primers were used in PCR. Sequencing used immunoSEQ multiplex PCR; TCRdb keeps in-frame clones, though not all of them. The table lists some 150,000 clones, approximately 71% of them singletons, with about 3% in the top ten. Sample: PBMCs. These receptors all stem from a man aged 40-55 years in good health and CMV-seronegative.

V and J are TRBV18 and TRBJ1-5, with 8 bases fitting TRBD1. The length of the CDR3 is 17 residues. Germline lookup yields CDR1 KGHSH and CDR2 LQKENI. Trimming took 3 bases from V and 3 from J; bases not matched to a gene: 10. CDR3 coding DNA: TGTGCCAGCTCACCCCGAGGCGGACAGGGTAACAATCAGCCCCAGCATTTT. Translated: CASSPRGGQGNNQPQHF.

The rearrangement uses TRBV6-8 and TRBJ1-2; the match to TRBD1 covers 8 bases. After removal of 6 bases from V and 0 bases from J, the junction contained 9 bases not matched to a gene. The CDR3 covers 16 residues. Germline V gene data show CDR1 as MNHGY and CDR2 as SAAAGT. CDR3 in DNA: TGTGCCAGCAGCCCCCGGGACAGGCAAGCTAACTATGGCTACACCTTC. Protein product: CASSPRDRQANYGYTF.

Note on this clone: Other DNA sequences of this sample code for an identical CDR3. The rearrangement joins TRBV9 to TRBJ1-6; 9 bases agree with TRBD1. Germline V lookup: CDR1 SGDLS, CDR2 YYNGEE. V lost 0 bases, J lost 6 bases, and 1 base stayed unmatched. This CDR3 region has 15 residues. CDR3: CASSVGGQGNSPLHF. CDR3 DNA sequence: TGTGCCAGCAGCGTAGGGGGACAGGGTAATTCACCCCTCCACTTT. Full variable domain (missing parts from reference TRBV9 and TRBJ1-6): DSGVTQTPKHLITATGQRVTLRCSPRSGDLSVYWYQQSLDQGLQFLIQYYNGEERAKGNILERFSAQQFPDLHSELNLSSLELGDSALYFCASSVGGQGNSPLHFGNGTRLTVT.

The chain employs TRBV19 and TRBJ1-6; D remains unclear. The CDR3 has 16 amino acids. Per the germline V gene, CDR1 is LNHDA and CDR2 is SQIVND (reference sequence). The V gene lost 3 bases and the J gene lost 9 bases, with 18 bases spanning the gap. The CDR3: CASSIGGRGVFSPLHF. In nucleotides, the CDR3 is TGTGCCAGTAGTATTGGAGGTCGAGGAGTCTTTTCACCCCTCCACTTT.

This chain connects TRBV25-1 to TRBJ2-2; D call uncertain. CDR3 length: 11 residues. V lost 8 bases, J lost 8 bases, and 9 bases lay in between. Germline CDR1 is MGHDK and CDR2 is SYGVNS. CDR3 DNA sequence: TGTGCCAGCTCGGAAGCGGGGGAGCTGTTTTTT. It yields the protein CASSEAGELFF.

V usage is TRBV5-1 and J usage is TRBJ2-7, with D maybe TRBD2 (6 bases). The germline CDR1 and CDR2 sequences are SGHRS and YFSETQ. The V and J ends lost 4 bases and 3 bases respectively, with 14 bases between them. CDR3 size: 14 residues. The CDR3 reads CASSTGRRVYEQYF. CDR3 in DNA: TGCGCCAGCAGCACGGGGAGGAGAGTCTACGAGCAGTACTTC.

The genes are TRBV4-1 and TRBJ1-3; no reliable D call. Germline V lookup: CDR1 MGHRA, CDR2 YSYEKL. Trimming cost V 0 bases and J 0 bases, with 12 bases left between them. The CDR3 spans 17 residues. The CDR3 DNA follows: TGCGCCAGCAGCCAAGAAGAAGTGAGGATCTCTGGAAACACCATATATTTT. It codes for CASSQEEVRISGNTIYF.

The chain carries TRBV5-6 and TRBJ2-7; 9 bases map to TRBD1. The germline CDR1 and CDR2 sequences are SGHDT and YYEEEE. The V segment lost 2 bases and the J segment 4 bases; nucleotides outside the gene matches: 7. The CDR3 sequence is 15 residues long. CDR3 sequence (DNA): TGTGCCAGCAGCTTCGGGACAGGGAAGGGGTACGAGCAGTACTTC. This codes for CASSFGTGKGYEQYF.

The CDR3 coding sequence is TGTGCCAGCAGCTTCACTGAAGCTTTCTTT. Protein: CASSFTEAFF. V and J are TRBV28 and TRBJ1-1; no definite D call. This CDR3 is built from 10 residues. V shed 6 bases and J shed 4 bases, with 3 bases lying between them. CDR1 MDHEN and CDR2 SYDVKM come from the germline V gene.

The rearrangement joins TRBV13 to TRBJ1-4; D is unresolved. The V end lost 3 bases, the J end lost 4 bases, and 12 bases lay between the germline ends. This CDR3 spans 15 amino acids. Looked up from germline, CDR1 is PRHDT and CDR2 is FYEKMQ (reference sequence). CDR3 coding DNA: TGTGCCAGCAGCTTTTCGCGCATCGTTAATGAAAAACTGTTTTTT. Amino acids: CASSFSRIVNEKLFF.

The V and J genes are TRBV19 and TRBJ2-1, with TRBD1 as a possible D gene (5 bases). Trimming stripped 1 base from V and 0 bases from J, with 10 bases between. From germline, CDR1 is LNHDA and CDR2 SQIVND (reference sequence). The CDR3 extends over 16 amino acids. CDR3 sequence: CASSIAGHLSYNEQFF. CDR3 nucleotide sequence: TGTGCCAGTAGTATAGCCGGACACCTCTCCTACAATGAGCAGTTCTTC. Together with reference TRBV19 and TRBJ2-1, the CDR3 gives the full variable domain: DGGITQSPKYLFRKEGQNVTLSCEQNLNHDAMYWYRQDPGQGLRLIYYSQIVNDFQKGDIAEGYSVSREKKESFPLTVTSAQKNPTAFYLCASSIAGHLSYNEQFFGPGTRLTVL.

This chain connects TRBV6-6 to TRBJ1-2, with D unclear. Germline V gene sequence: CDR1 MNHNY, CDR2 SVGAGI (reference sequence). V was trimmed by 3 bases and J by 2 bases, leaving 10 bases between them. The CDR3 covers 14 residues. The CDR3 is CASSYGQLNYGYTF. The CDR3 bases are TGTGCCAGCAGTTATGGCCAGTTAAACTATGGCTACACCTTC.

This clone was recorded a few times. The V gene is TRBV27, the J gene TRBJ2-7; 11 bases match TRBD2. CDR1 and CDR2 (germline): MNHEY, SMNVEV (reference sequence). The V and J ends lost 6 bases and 6 bases, in that order; junction bases with no gene match: 7. The CDR3 totals 14 residues. The CDR3 sequence is CASSFTSGGCEQYF. CDR3 DNA sequence: TGTGCCAGCAGCTTTACTAGCGGGGGCTGCGAGCAGTACTTC.

A few counts support this clone. The chain is built from TRBV5-1 and TRBJ1-5, with 7 bases lining up with TRBD1. CDR3 length equals 14 residues. Germline V gene lookup returns CDR1 SGHRS and CDR2 YFSETQ. The junction had 7 bases not matched to a gene; V was cut back by 4 bases and J by 6 bases. CDR3: CASSAQGLGQPQHF. DNA for the CDR3: TGCGCCAGCAGCGCACAGGGGCTTGGTCAGCCCCAGCATTTT.

This clone was seen a few times. V gene TRBV6-5 combines with J gene TRBJ2-5, with 10 bases lining up with TRBD1. Germline V CDR1 and CDR2: MNHEY, SVGAGI. This CDR3 has 13 residues. The V segment lost 5 bases and the J segment 6 bases; nucleotides outside the gene matches: 3. CDR3 sequence (DNA): TGTGCCAGCAGTCTTGACAGGGGGCAGACCCAGTACTTC. Its translation: CASSLDRGQTQYF.

The rearrangement joins TRBV29-1 to TRBJ2-5; 11 nucleotides match TRBD1. The trim removed 7 bases at V and 5 bases at J, leaving 9 bases unmatched. The germline CDR1 and CDR2 sequences are SQVTM and ANQGSEA. This CDR3 is built from 14 residues. The CDR3 sequence is CSAVDRGRGETQYF. CDR3 coding DNA: TGCAGCGCCGTGGACAGGGGGCGTGGGGAGACCCAGTACTTC.

V and J are TRBV5-1 and TRBJ2-5, with TRBD1 matching over 7 bases. The tail of the sequence fits TRBJ2-7 better, so the J call may be wrong. Germline V gives CDR1 SGHRS, CDR2 YFSETQ. There are 16 residues in the CDR3. The CDR3 coding sequence is TGCGCCAGCAGCTTGTGGGGTCGACAGGGCCCCTACGAGCAGTACTTC. It encodes CASSLWGRQGPYEQYF.

The V gene is TRBV9, the J gene TRBJ1-5; tentatively, D is TRBD1 (6 bases). V was shortened by 3 bases and J by 4 bases, with 11 bases between the two germline ends. Germline CDR1 and CDR2: SGDLS and YYNGEE. This CDR3 is 14 amino acids long. Here the CDR3 reads CASSAGTPNQPQHF. The CDR3 bases are TGTGCCAGCAGCGCCGGGACACCGAATCAGCCCCAGCATTTT.

J is TRBJ1-6 and V is TRBV27, with TRBD1 matching over 7 bases. Germline V gene data show CDR1 as MNHEY and CDR2 as SMNVEV (reference sequence). CDR3 length: 14 amino acids. V lost 2 bases to trimming and J lost 10 bases; unmatched junction nucleotides: 5. CDR3 in amino acids: CASSLVQGESPLHF. As DNA, the CDR3 is TGTGCCAGCAGTTTAGTCCAGGGGGAATCACCCCTCCACTTT.

CDR3 nucleotide sequence: TGCGCCAGCAGCCCCCTTGTGATCAGCGGGGAGACCCAGTACTTC. Translating it yields CASSPLVISGETQYF. The chain is built from TRBV4-1 and TRBJ2-5, with D possibly being TRBD2 (6 bases). The CDR3 runs to 15 residues. Trimming removed 4 bases at V and 5 bases at J, with 17 bases between. Per germline, CDR1 MGHRA and CDR2 YSYEKL.

This chain links TRBV10-1 with TRBJ2-3; 7 nucleotides line up with TRBD2. The CDR3 consists of 17 residues. Germline CDR1 is WNHNN and CDR2 is SYGVQD (reference sequence). The V segment lost 1 base and the J segment 0 bases; nucleotides outside the gene matches: 7. The CDR3 sequence is CASSELGTKLSTDTQYF. CDR3 sequence (DNA): TGCGCCAGCAGTGAGTTGGGGACTAAGTTGAGCACAGATACGCAGTATTTT.

The chain links TRBV28 to TRBJ2-7; TRBD1 might be the D (6 bases). Trimming shortened V by 7 bases and J by 5 bases, and 18 bases separated the two germline ends. Per germline, CDR1 MDHEN and CDR2 SYDVKM. The CDR3 has 14 amino acids. CDR3 in DNA: TGTGCCAGCACCCCCGGGACATCTAAAGACGAGCAGTACTTC. Its translation is CASTPGTSKDEQYF.

The chain combines TRBV28 with TRBJ1-2, with D hard to call. Trimming pared 4 bases from V and 10 bases from J, leaving 16 bases between. The germline gives CDR1 MDHEN, CDR2 SYDVKM. This CDR3 has 13 amino acids. The CDR3 bases are TGTGCCAGCAGTTCGCCCTCAATGGCAGACTACACCTTC. This gives the protein CASSSPSMADYTF.

The chain carries TRBV6-1 and TRBJ1-5; D not certain. Germline V CDR1 and CDR2: MNHNS, SASEGT. There are 15 residues in the CDR3. The ends were cut back, 6 bases at V and 2 bases at J, with 14 bases in the middle. The DNA for the CDR3 is TGTGCCAGCAGGCCCTTCGATGAGCGCAATCAGCCCCAGCATTTT. It encodes CASRPFDERNQPQHF.

CDR3 sequence reads: CASSDREATEAFF. The CDR3 region has the DNA TGTGCCAGCAGCGACAGGGAGGCCACTGAAGCTTTCTTT. This chain connects TRBV28 to TRBJ1-1; 7 nucleotides agree with TRBD1. The germline V gene encodes CDR1 MDHEN and CDR2 SYDVKM. The CDR3 loop spans 13 amino acids. The V segment lost 6 bases and the J segment 4 bases; nucleotides outside the gene matches: 5.

The chain couples TRBV5-1 to TRBJ2-7; no reliable D call. The CDR3 runs to 13 residues. Germline V gene data show CDR1 as SGHRS and CDR2 as YFSETQ. V gave up 0 bases and J gave up 4 bases, with 8 bases separating them. This CDR3 is CASSLDPGYEQYF. The CDR3 DNA reads as TGCGCCAGCAGCTTGGACCCGGGTTACGAGCAGTACTTC.

The chain has TRBV5-4 and TRBJ1-2; TRBD1 is a possible D gene (5 bases). The length of the CDR3 is 13 residues. Trimming took 3 bases from V and 8 from J, leaving 14 bases between them. Per germline, CDR1 SGHNT and CDR2 YYREEE (reference sequence). CDR3 sequence: CASSSEQGRGYTF. Written as DNA, the CDR3 is TGTGCCAGCAGCTCAGAGCAGGGCCGAGGCTACACCTTC.

Written as DNA, the CDR3 is TGTGCCAGTAGTATAGTGAGGAGGGTTTACTACTACGAGCAGTACTTC. This sequence encodes CASSIVRRVYYYEQYF. The rearrangement uses TRBV19 and TRBJ2-7; perhaps TRBD2 as D (6 bases). The CDR3 is 16 residues long. Trimming removed 1 base from V and 3 bases from J, with 16 bases in between. Germline values: CDR1 LNHDA, CDR2 SQIVND (reference sequence).

This sequence joins TRBV5-8 and TRBJ1-2, with TRBD1 matching over 11 bases. With V trimmed by 2 bases and J by 8 bases, 5 bases remained unmatched. The germline V gene has CDR1 SGHTS and CDR2 YDEGEE. This CDR3 region has 14 residues. CDR3 in amino acids: CASSFGQGARGYTF. CDR3 in DNA: TGTGCCAGCAGCTTTGGACAGGGGGCGCGGGGCTACACCTTC.

The chain employs TRBV2 and TRBJ1-1; possible D gene TRBD1, 5 bases. There are 13 residues in the CDR3. Per germline, CDR1 SNHLY and CDR2 FYNNEI. V lost 6 bases to trimming and J lost 0 bases, with 8 bases between them. CDR3 residues: CASRKQVNTEAFF. Here the CDR3 DNA reads TGTGCCAGCAGGAAACAGGTGAACACTGAAGCTTTCTTT.